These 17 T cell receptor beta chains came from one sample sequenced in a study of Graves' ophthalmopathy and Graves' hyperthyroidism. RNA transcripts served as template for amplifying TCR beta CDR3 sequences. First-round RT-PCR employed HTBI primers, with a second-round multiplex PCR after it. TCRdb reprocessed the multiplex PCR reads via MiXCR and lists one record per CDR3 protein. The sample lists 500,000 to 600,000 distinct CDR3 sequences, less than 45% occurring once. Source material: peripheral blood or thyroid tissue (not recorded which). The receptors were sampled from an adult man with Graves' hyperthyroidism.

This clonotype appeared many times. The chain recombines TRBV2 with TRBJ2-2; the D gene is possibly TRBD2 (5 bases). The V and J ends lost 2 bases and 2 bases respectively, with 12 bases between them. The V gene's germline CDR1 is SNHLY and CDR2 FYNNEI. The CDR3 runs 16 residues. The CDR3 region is CASSETSGLNTGELFF. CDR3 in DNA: TGTGCCAGCAGTGAAACCAGCGGCCTAAACACCGGGGAGCTGTTTTTT.

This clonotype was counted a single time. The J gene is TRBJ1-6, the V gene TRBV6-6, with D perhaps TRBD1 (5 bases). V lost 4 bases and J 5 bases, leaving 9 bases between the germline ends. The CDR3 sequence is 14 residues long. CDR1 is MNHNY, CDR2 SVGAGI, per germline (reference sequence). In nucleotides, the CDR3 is TGTGCCAGCAGTTCCGGGGCTGATAATTCACCCCTCCACTTT. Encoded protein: CASSSGADNSPLHF.

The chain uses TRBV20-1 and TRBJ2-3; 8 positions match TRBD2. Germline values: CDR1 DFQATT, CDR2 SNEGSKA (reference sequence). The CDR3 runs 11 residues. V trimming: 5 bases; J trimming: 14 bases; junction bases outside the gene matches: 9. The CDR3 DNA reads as TGCAGTGCTCCGGAGGTCGCGGGAGGGTATTTT. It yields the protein CSAPEVAGGYF.

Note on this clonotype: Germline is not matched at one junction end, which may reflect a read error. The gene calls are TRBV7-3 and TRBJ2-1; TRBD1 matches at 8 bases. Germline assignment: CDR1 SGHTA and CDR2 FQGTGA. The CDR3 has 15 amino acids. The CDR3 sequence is CASSASGGPNNEQFF. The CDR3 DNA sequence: TGCGCCAGCAGCGCATCAGGGGGCCCGAACAATGAGCAGTTCTTC.

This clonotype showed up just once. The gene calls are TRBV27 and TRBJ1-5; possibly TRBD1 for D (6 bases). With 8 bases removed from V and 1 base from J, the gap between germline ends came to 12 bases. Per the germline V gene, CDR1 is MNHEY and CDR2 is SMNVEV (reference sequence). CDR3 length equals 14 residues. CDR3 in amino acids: CASGRGGSNQPQHF. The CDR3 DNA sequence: TGTGCCAGCGGCAGGGGAGGGAGCAATCAGCCCCAGCATTTT.

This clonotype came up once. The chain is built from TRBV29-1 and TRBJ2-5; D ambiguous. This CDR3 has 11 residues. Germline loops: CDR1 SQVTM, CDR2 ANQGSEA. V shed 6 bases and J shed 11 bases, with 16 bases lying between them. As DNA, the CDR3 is TGCAGCGTGGGGTCGACACGAAATCAGTACTTC. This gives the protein CSVGSTRNQYF.

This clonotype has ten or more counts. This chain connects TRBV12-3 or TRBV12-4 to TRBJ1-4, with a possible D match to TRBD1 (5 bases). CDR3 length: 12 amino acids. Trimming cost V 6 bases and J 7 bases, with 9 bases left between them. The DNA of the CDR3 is TGTGCCAGCAGGTCGAGGGGTGAAAAACTGTTTTTT. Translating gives CASRSRGEKLFF.

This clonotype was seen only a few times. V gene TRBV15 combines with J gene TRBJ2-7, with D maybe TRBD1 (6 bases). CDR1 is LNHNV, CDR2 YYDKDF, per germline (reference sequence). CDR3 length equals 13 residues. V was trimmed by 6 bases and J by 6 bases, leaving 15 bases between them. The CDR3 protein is CATSQTGYSEQYF. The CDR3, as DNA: TGTGCCACCAGTCAAACAGGGTACAGCGAGCAGTACTTC.

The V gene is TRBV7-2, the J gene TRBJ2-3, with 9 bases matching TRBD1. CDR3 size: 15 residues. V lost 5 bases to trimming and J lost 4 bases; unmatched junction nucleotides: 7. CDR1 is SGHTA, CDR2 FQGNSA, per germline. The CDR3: CASSAGTGPADTQYF. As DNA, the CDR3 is TGTGCCAGCAGCGCCGGGACAGGGCCGGCAGATACGCAGTATTTT.

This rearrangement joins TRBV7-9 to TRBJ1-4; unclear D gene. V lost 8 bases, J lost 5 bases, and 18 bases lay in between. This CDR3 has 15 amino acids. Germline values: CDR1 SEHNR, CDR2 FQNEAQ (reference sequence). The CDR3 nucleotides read TGTGCCAGCTCACCACGTAGCGGGAGGAATGAAAAACTGTTTTTT. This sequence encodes CASSPRSGRNEKLFF. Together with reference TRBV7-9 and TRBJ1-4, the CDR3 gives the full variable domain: DTGVSQNPRHKITKRGQNVTFRCDPISEHNRLYWYRQTLGQGPEFLTYFQNEAQLEKSRLLSDRFSAERPKGSFSTLEIQRTEQGDSAMYLCASSPRSGRNEKLFFGSGTQLSVL.

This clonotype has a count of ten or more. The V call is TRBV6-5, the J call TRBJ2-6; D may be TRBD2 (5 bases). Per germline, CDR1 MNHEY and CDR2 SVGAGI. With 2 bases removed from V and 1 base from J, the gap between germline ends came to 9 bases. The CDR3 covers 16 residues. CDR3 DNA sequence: TGTGCCAGCAGTTACGGACTCACTTCTGGGGCCAACGTCCTGACTTTC. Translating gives CASSYGLTSGANVLTF.

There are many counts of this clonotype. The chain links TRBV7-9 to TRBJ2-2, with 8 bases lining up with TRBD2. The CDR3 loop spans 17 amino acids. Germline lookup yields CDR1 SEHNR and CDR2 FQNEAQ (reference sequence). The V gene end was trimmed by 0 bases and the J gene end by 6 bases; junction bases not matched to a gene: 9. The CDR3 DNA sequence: TGTGCCAGCAGCTTAGCGCCGGGGACTAGTCTTGCCGGGGAGCTGTTTTTT. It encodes CASSLAPGTSLAGELFF. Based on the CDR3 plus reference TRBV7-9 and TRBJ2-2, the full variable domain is DTGVSQNPRHKITKRGQNVTFRCDPISEHNRLYWYRQTLGQGPEFLTYFQNEAQLEKSRLLSDRFSAERPKGSFSTLEIQRTEQGDSAMYLCASSLAPGTSLAGELFFGEGSRLTVL.

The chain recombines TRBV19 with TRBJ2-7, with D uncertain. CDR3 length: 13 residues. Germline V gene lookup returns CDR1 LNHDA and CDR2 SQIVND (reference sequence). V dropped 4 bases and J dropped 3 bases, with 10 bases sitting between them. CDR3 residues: CASSKGWGYEQYF. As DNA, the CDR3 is TGTGCCAGTAGTAAAGGCTGGGGCTACGAGCAGTACTTC.

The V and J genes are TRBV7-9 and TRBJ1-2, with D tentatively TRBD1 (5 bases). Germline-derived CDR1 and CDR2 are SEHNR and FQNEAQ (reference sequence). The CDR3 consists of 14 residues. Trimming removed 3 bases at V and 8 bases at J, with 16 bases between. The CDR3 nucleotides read TGTGCCAGCAGCTTCCTTAGCGGGGCATCCGGCTACACCTTC. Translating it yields CASSFLSGASGYTF. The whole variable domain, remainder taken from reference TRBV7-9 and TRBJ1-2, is DTGVSQNPRHKITKRGQNVTFRCDPISEHNRLYWYRQTLGQGPEFLTYFQNEAQLEKSRLLSDRFSAERPKGSFSTLEIQRTEQGDSAMYLCASSFLSGASGYTFGSGTRLTVV.

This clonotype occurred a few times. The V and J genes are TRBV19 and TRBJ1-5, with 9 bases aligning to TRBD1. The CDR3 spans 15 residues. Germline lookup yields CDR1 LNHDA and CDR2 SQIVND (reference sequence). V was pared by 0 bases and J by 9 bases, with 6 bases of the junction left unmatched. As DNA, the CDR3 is TGTGCCAGTAGTATAGAGGGACAGGGTATGGGGCCCCAGCATTTT. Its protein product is CASSIEGQGMGPQHF. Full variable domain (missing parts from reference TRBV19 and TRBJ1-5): DGGITQSPKYLFRKEGQNVTLSCEQNLNHDAMYWYRQDPGQGLRLIYYSQIVNDFQKGDIAEGYSVSREKKESFPLTVTSAQKNPTAFYLCASSIEGQGMGPQHFGDGTRLSIL.

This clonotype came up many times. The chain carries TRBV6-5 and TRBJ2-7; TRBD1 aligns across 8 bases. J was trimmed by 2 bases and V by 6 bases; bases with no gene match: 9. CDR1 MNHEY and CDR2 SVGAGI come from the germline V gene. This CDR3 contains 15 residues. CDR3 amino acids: CASRRSEGQAYEQYF. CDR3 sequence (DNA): TGTGCCAGCAGACGGTCCGAGGGACAGGCCTACGAGCAGTACTTC.

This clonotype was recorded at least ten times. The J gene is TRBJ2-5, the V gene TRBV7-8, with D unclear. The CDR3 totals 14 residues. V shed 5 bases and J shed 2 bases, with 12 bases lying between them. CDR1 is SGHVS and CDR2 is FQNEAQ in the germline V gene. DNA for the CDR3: TGTGCCAGCAGCCGCCTCTTACTACAAGAGACCCAGTACTTC. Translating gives CASSRLLLQETQYF.